The T cell receptor beta chain under discussion was sequenced for a study of a mutant IDH1 vaccine in newly diagnosed glioma. About this clone itself: Its antigen is unknown.

Method: immunoSEQ multiplex PCR; TCRdb's copy keeps in-frame clones and lacks some. The sample lists tens of thousands of clones; around 81% were seen once. Time point of the sample: week 35, safety follow-up. The investigators gave 300 ug of mutant IDH1 20-mer peptide in each vaccine dose, together with topical imiquimod. The CDR3 extends over 12 amino acids. Germline values: CDR1 SEHNR, CDR2 FQNEAQ (reference sequence). V lost 5 bases and J lost 10, with 14 bases in between. The sample in question was PBMCs, obtained from a glioma patient whose treatment included an IDH1 peptide vaccine. The chain joins TRBV7-9 to TRBJ1-1, with TRBD1 as a possible D gene (5 bases). The sequence came from a woman in her thirties or forties with glioma. Some clones in this sample may be carry-over from other donors' samples. CDR3 residues: CASSPAGVGAFF. CDR3 in DNA: TGTGCCAGCAGCCCTGCGGGGGTGGGAGCTTTCTTT.